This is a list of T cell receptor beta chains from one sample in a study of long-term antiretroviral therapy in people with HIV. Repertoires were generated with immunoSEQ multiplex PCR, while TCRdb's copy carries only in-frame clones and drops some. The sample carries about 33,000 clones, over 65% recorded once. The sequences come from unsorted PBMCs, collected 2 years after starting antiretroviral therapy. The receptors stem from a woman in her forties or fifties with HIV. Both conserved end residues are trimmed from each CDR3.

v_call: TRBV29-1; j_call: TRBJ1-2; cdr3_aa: SVEDREGADYGYT
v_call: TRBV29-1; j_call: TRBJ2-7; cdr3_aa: SVGDRGHEQY
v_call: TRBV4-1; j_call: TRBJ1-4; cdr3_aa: ASSQVGTVNEKLF
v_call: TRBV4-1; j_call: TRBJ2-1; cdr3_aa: ASSQNPGGSGATYNEQF
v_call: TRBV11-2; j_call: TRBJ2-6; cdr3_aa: ASSPGANVLT
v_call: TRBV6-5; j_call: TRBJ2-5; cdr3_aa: ASSYGAGAETQY
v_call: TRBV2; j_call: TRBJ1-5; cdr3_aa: ASQYSSPMAFNQPQH
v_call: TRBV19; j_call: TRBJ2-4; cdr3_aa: ASSATAGKRY
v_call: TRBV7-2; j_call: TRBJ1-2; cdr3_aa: ASSLATRGYT
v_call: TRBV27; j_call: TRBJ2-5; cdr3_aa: ASSLGREETQY
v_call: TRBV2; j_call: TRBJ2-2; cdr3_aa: ASRADTAFSGELF
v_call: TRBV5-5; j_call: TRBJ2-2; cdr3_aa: ASRPGGNTGELF
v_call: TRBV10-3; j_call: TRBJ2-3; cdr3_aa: AISESGTGLTDTQY
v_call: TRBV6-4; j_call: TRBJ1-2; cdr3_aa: ASSDSRGIYGYT
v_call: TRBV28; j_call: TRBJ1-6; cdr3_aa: ASGTPGGNSPLH
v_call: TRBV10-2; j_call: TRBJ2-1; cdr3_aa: ASGGWQASTYNEQF
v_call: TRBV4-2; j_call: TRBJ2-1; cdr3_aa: ASSWAGSTNEQF
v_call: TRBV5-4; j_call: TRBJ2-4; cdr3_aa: ASSLDQSGKNIQY
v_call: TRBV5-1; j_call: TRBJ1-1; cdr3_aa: ASSGEAGVTEAF
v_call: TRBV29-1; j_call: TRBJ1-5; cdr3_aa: SVTKQGRDQPQH
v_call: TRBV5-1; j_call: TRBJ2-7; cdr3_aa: ASSLVQGPYEQY
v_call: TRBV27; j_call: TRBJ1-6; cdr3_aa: ASTLGGKPLH
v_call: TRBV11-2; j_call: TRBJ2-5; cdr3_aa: ASSIDRRKESQY
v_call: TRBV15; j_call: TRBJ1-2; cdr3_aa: ATSRPGPVPFNYT
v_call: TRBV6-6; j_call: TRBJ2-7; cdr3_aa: ASSNYEQY
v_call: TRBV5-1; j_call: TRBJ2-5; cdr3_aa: ASSWDRVKETQY
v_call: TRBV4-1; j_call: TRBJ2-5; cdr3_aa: ASSQGRLAGGLGHSYQETQY
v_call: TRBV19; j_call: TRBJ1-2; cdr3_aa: ASSIAVPNYGYT
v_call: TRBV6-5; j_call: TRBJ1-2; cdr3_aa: ASSTGPSFYGYT
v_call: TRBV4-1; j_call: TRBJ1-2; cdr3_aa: ASSQEVRGLSYGYT
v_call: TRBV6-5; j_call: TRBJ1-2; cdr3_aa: ASRRGITHYGYT
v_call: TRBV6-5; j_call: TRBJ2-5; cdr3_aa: ASRGGKETQY
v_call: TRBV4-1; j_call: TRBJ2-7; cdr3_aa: ASSQAGRGYEQY
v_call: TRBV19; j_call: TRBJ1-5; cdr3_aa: ASSIVHTGGNQPQH
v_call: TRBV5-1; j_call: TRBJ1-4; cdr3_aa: ASRHERGYGFNEKLF
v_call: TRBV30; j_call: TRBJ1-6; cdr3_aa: AWSGERGNSPLH
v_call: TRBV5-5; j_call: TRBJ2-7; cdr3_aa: ASRRDGSSYEQY
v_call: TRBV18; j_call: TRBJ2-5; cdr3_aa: ASSPQGAQETQY
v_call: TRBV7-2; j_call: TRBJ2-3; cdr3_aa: ASKPTGSPDTQY
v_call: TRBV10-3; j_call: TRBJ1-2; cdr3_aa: AISDLRREGGYGYT
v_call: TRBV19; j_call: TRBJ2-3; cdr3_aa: ASSNSLSDTQY